The source of this T cell receptor beta chain is a study of cytomegalovirus exposure and HLA in healthy donors. Study-level findings and limits: V- and J-gene trimming of TCR beta was linked (in a later analysis) to a missense DCLRE1C variant. In a later analysis, CMV-associated beta chains were mostly HLA-associated, it appeared.

Healthy bone marrow donors made up the donors. For this clone: The antigen is undetermined.

Germline V CDR1 and CDR2: ENHRY, SYGVKD. Trimming at V came to 4 bases and at J to 4 bases, leaving 2 bases not matched to a gene. This CDR3 spans 13 amino acids. Primers for the PCR totalled 60 Vbeta and 13 Jbeta. TCRdb keeps only in-frame clones here, not all; method: immunoSEQ multiplex PCR. The table records under 200,000 clones, 65% to 85% of them present only once. The sequence derives from a woman aged 40 to 49 in good health and CMV-seropositive. Sequencing was done on a sample of PBMCs. This rearrangement joins TRBV10-3 to TRBJ2-7; the match to TRBD2 covers 9 bases. The CDR3 DNA reads as TGTGCCATCAGTGGCGGGGGGGCTTACGAGCAGTACTTC. Its translation: CAISGGGAYEQYF.